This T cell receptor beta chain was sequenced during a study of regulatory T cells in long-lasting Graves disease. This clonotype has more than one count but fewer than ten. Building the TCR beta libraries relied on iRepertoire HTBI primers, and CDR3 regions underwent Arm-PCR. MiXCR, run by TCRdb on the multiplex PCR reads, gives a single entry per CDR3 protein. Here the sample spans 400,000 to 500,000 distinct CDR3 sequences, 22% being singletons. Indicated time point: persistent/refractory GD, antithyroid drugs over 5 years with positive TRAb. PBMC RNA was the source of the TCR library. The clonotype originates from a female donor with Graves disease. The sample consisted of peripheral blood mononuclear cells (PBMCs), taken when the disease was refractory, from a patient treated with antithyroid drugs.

CDR3 sequence reads: CASSPGLNNEQFF. CDR3 coding DNA: TGTGCCAGCAGCCCGGGACTCAACAATGAGCAGTTCTTC. The gene calls are TRBV5-6 and TRBJ2-5; D may be TRBD2 (6 bases). The DNA end is a closer match to TRBJ2-1, so the J assignment may be wrong. The germline V gene has CDR1 SGHDT and CDR2 YYEEEE. The CDR3 is 13 amino acids.